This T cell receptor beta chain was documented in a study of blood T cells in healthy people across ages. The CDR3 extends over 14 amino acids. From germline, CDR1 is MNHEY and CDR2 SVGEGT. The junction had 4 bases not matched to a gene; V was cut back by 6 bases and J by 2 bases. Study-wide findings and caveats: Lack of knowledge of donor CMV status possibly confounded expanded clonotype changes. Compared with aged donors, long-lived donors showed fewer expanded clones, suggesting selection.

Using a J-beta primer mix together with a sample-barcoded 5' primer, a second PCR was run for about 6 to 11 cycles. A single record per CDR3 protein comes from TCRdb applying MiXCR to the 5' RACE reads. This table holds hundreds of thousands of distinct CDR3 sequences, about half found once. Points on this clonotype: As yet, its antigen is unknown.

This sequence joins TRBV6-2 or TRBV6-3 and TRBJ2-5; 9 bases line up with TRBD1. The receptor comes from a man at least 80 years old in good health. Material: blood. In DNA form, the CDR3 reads TGTGCCAGCAGAGGGACAGGGTGGCAAGAGACCCAGTACTTC. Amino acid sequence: CASRGTGWQETQYF.